Below, one T cell receptor (beta chain) is given with its context. The sample originates from a study of blood T cell repertoires in COVID-19. The wider study: The study counted Cohort 3 donors as recovered given two negative PCRs, clearance, or symptom resolution.

Under the authors' procedure: For nucleated cells, counts were estimated from reference gene primer amplification. The data were produced by immunoSEQ multiplex PCR, yet TCRdb's version contains in-frame clones alone and is incomplete. V, J and clone size derive from that table, while D and trimming were established from the DNA sequence. The repertoire holds 200,000 to 250,000 clones, roughly nine tenths seen once, with about 3.1% in the top ten. The germline V gene has CDR1 LGHNA and CDR2 YSLEER. This CDR3 is built from 16 residues. After removal of 2 bases from V and 1 base from J, the junction contained 6 bases not matched to a gene.

The TCR sequence derives from a woman aged 50 to 60 in a cohort exposed to, infected with or recovered from COVID-19 (not recorded which). The V gene is TRBV4-3, the J gene TRBJ2-5; 8 positions agree with TRBD2. Sequenced sample: PBMCs or T cells enriched from blood (not recorded which). Written as DNA, the CDR3 is TGCGCCAGCAGCCAACGGGCGGGGGGAACCCAAGAGACCCAGTACTTC. It yields the protein CASSQRAGGTQETQYF.